This T cell receptor (beta chain) was obtained from a study of CD8 T cells in ankylosing spondylitis. This clonotype was detected many times. No antigen is known for it. Study results and limitations: Enrichment of disease-linked clones was reportedly significant in matched ankylosing spondylitis synovial fluid. Earlier authors reported some of these motif variants in reactive arthritis synovial fluid and blood. For ankylosing spondylitis blood, a TCR beta motif of several highly homologous variants appeared characteristic. Researchers report that disease-linked clones proved CD8+ and relatively rare in peripheral blood.

In TCRdb, the 5' RACE reads were re-called with MiXCR into one record per CDR3 protein. This table holds roughly 100,000 distinct CDR3 sequences, roughly 8% found once. V lost 0 bases to trimming and J lost 6 bases, with 16 bases between them. The CDR3 loop spans 16 amino acids. Germline loops: CDR1 SGHTA, CDR2 FQGNSA. The sample comprised blood, either unsorted or a sorted T cell fraction (not recorded which). This receptor was taken from a male donor with ankylosing spondylitis or in good health (not recorded which). The chain combines TRBV7-2 with TRBJ2-3; no firm D call. The CDR3 region is CASSLAVITWRDTQYF. The DNA for the CDR3 is TGTGCCAGCAGCTTAGCGGTTATTACCTGGCGGGATACGCAGTATTTT.